This record looks at one T cell receptor (beta chain) sequence and its context. The CDR3 length is 15 residues. TCRdb processed the 5' RACE reads again and assigns one entry to each CDR3 protein, with no DNA. In all, the sample yields under 600,000 distinct CDR3 sequences. This entry is derived from a study of T cells expressing NK-cell markers. The receptor was isolated from a woman in her 50s in good health. The material sequenced was blood T cells: a sorted CD56 or NKG2C T cell subset, CD4+ or CD8+ T cells, or bulk PBMC T cells (not recorded which). V is TRBV12-3 or TRBV12-4 and J is TRBJ2-1; TCRdb gives TRBD2 as the D gene, but with no DNA this cannot be confirmed. The CDR3 region is CASSLPSVVANEQFF.